This record concerns one T cell receptor beta chain sequence. The record originates from a study of T cells in Graves' hyperthyroidism and ophthalmopathy. Germline V gene sequence: CDR1 SGHTA, CDR2 FQGNSA. This CDR3 is built from 12 residues. Trimming pared 4 bases from V and 8 bases from J, leaving 9 bases between. The hyperthyroidism patients had all been newly diagnosed, and their disease duration was under 2 months. Their ages ranged from 18 to 65 years. Clinical symptoms, serum thyroxine and TRAb, thyroid ultrasound and orbital computed tomography were used for the diagnoses. The PBMCs were taken from approximately 9.7 ml of fresh peripheral blood. Amplification targeted TCR beta CDR3 regions from RNA transcripts. Using the HTBI primer set, a first-round RT-PCR was run on the TCR CDR3. TCRdb reanalysed the multiplex PCR reads using MiXCR and keeps one entry per CDR3 protein. The sample gives approximately 590,000 distinct CDR3 sequences, more than 15% of which show up once; around 7.3% is in the top ten.

The specimen sequenced was blood. The clonotype comes from a young woman with Graves' hyperthyroidism. The J gene is TRBJ2-1, the V gene TRBV7-2; tentative D call: TRBD2 (5 bases). The CDR3 is CASSYGLHEQFF. Here the CDR3 DNA reads TGTGCCAGCAGCTATGGACTCCATGAGCAGTTCTTC.